A few counts support the clone carrying this T cell receptor beta chain. Antigen unknown. The record originates from a study of response to subunit inactivated influenza vaccine. The study, taken as a whole, reports: The study's authors posited that every seasonal influenza vaccination enlists few new T cells.

TCRdb passed the RT-PCR reads through MiXCR, listing each CDR3 protein once. The sample lists more than 700,000 distinct CDR3 sequences, 21% occurring once. V was pared by 4 bases and J by 0 bases, with 8 bases of the junction left unmatched. Germline CDR1 and CDR2: DFQATT and SNEGSKA (reference sequence). The CDR3 loop spans 15 amino acids. The sample here was PBMCs from blood, taken more than 4 days after vaccination. The rearrangement joins TRBV20-1 to TRBJ2-7; 8 positions match TRBD1. The origin of this receptor is a man aged 50-60 years who received an inactivated influenza vaccine. The DNA for the CDR3 is TGCAGTGCTAATCCTAGGACAGGGAGCTCCTACGAGCAGTACTTC. It encodes CSANPRTGSSYEQYF.